These T cell receptor beta chains were read from a single sample in a study of blood T cell repertoires in COVID-19. The protocol was immunoSEQ multiplex PCR, while the TCRdb copy is restricted to in-frame clones and leaves out a portion. The profile covers around 300,000 clones, with 88% appearing a single time and about 1% taken by the ten largest. Sequencing was done on a sample of PBMCs or T cells enriched from blood (not recorded which). The receptors were sampled from a woman aged 25-40 years who had recovered from COVID-19. Each CDR3 is given with its conserved first and last residue. A D gene is named only where the DNA matches it firmly. Only part of the rows carry a size: once, few, many, or a class if the clone is expanded.

>.|TRBV6-2/TRBV6-3|.|TRBJ1-2
TGTGCCAGCAGTACCCGGACAGTAAACGGTGGCTACACCTTC
CASSTRTVNGGYTF
>.|TRBV27|few|TRBJ1-2
TGTGCCAGCAGTTCCGCTACGGCGACAGATAACTATGGCTACACCTTC
CASSSATATDNYGYTF
>.|TRBV19|.|TRBJ1-2
TGTGCCACCTCGGCCGGGGGATCTAACTATGGCTACACCTTC
CATSAGGSNYGYTF
>TRBD1|TRBV18|.|TRBJ1-2
TGTGCCAGCTCACCACCCCCGGGACAGGGGCCGTATGGCTACACCTTC
CASSPPPGQGPYGYTF
>.|TRBV5-1|.|TRBJ2-5
TGCGCCAGCAGCTTGCTGTCAGGGGTTGGTGTAGAGACCCAGTACTTC
CASSLLSGVGVETQYF
>.|TRBV27|once|TRBJ2-1
TGTGCCAGCAGCATCCTTTCCAACCAGGTTAACAATGAGCAGTTCTTC
CASSILSNQVNNEQFF
>.|TRBV9|.|TRBJ1-1
TGTGCCAGCAGCGTAGCAGGGGTTGACACTGAAGCTTTCTTT
CASSVAGVDTEAFF
>.|TRBV10-2|few|TRBJ1-2
TGCGCCAGCAGTGAGTTTCGCGGCTTACAGGGACGAGCTCCTAACTATGGCTACACCTTC
CASSEFRGLQGRAPNYGYTF
>.|TRBV4-1|.|TRBJ1-6
TGCGCCAGCAGCTACCCTACAGGGACGGCAGGTTCACCCCTCCACTTT
CASSYPTGTAGSPLHF
>TRBD1|TRBV4-3|once|TRBJ2-1
TGCGCCAGCAGCCTCGGGACAGGGGGCTCCTACAATGAGCAGTTCTTC
CASSLGTGGSYNEQFF
>.|TRBV2|many|TRBJ1-2
TGTGCCAGCAGGGAGGACCTTCCTAACTATGGCTACACCTTC
CASREDLPNYGYTF
>.|TRBV14|.|TRBJ2-2
TGTGCCAGCAGCCAAGAACTAGGCGACACCGGGGAGCTGTTTTTT
CASSQELGDTGELFF
>.|TRBV11-2|.|TRBJ1-6
TGTGCCAGCAGCTTAGTTGCAGGGATATTAGAAAATTCACCCCTCCACTTT
CASSLVAGILENSPLHF
>.|TRBV18|.|TRBJ1-2
TGTGCCAGCTCACTCACCTACTACGCAGCGTCCTATGGCTACACCTTC
CASSLTYYAASYGYTF
>.|TRBV4-3|.|TRBJ2-3
TGCGCCAGCAGCCAAGATAGGGGCCTCCTTGGGGATACGCAGTATTTT
CASSQDRGLLGDTQYF
>.|TRBV7-2|.|TRBJ1-2
TGTGCCAGCAGCGGGGCACGGTCTCCTAACTATGGCTACACCTTC
CASSGARSPNYGYTF
>.|TRBV5-1|.|TRBJ2-7
TGCGCCAGCAGCTTGGGAGGGACCTACGAGCAGTACTTC
CASSLGGTYEQYF
>TRBD1|TRBV7-7|.|TRBJ2-3
TGTGCCAGCAGCCCCACAGGGGGTGGAGATACGCAGTATTTT
CASSPTGGGDTQYF
>.|TRBV10-3|.|TRBJ2-1
TGTGCCATCAGTGAGTTAGGACAGACCTACAATGAGCAGTTCTTC
CAISELGQTYNEQFF
>.|TRBV5-1|.|TRBJ1-1
TGCGCCAGCAGCTTGATTTTTATGTCGGGGTACACTGAAGCTTTCTTT
CASSLIFMSGYTEAFF
>TRBD2|TRBV7-7|.|TRBJ2-3
TGTGCTAGCAGCCTGGGTAGCGGGGGGTCCCGCACAGATACGCAGTATTTT
CASSLGSGGSRTDTQYF
>TRBD1|TRBV7-8|.|TRBJ1-2
TGTACCAGCAGCCGGGACAGGGGGTCGCCCGGCTACACCTTC
CTSSRDRGSPGYTF
>.|TRBV6-6|.|TRBJ2-7
TGTGCCAGCAGTCCCAGGGCTAGACAGGCCCTATTGTACGAGCAGTACTTC
CASSPRARQALLYEQYF
>.|TRBV7-6|.|TRBJ1-4
TGTGCCAGCAGCTTAGAGGGTTTGGGGCTCACAACGAAACTGTTTTTT
CASSLEGLGLTTKLFF
>TRBD2|TRBV6-4|.|TRBJ2-3
TGTGCCAGCAGTGAATCGGTTGGCGGGGGGGCCGGAGATACGCAGTATTTT
CASSESVGGGAGDTQYF
>.|TRBV27|.|TRBJ2-3
TGTGCCAGCTGCCCGGGGACATCCAGCACAGATACGCAGTATTTT
CASCPGTSSTDTQYF
>.|TRBV29-1|.|TRBJ2-1
TGCAGCGTCCTAGCCGTAACCAGGGGCGGTGATGAGCAGTTCTTC
CSVLAVTRGGDEQFF
>.|TRBV12-3/TRBV12-4|.|TRBJ2-2
TGTGCCAGCAGTCCCAGATACACCGGGGAGCTGTTTTTT
CASSPRYTGELFF
>TRBD2|TRBV6-6|few|TRBJ2-6
TGTGCCAGCAGCTCTTTAGCGGGAGGGCCTCGGGTCTCTGGGGCCAACGTCCTGACTTTC
CASSSLAGGPRVSGANVLTF
>TRBD1|TRBV12-5|.|TRBJ1-2
TGTGCTAGTGGTTTCCGCCCTCGGGACAGGGAGATTGGCTACACCTTC
CASGFRPRDREIGYTF
>.|TRBV7-2|.|TRBJ1-3
TGTGCCAGCAGCTTAGCGCTGAGGGTTGGGAGTGGAAACACCATATATTTT
CASSLALRVGSGNTIYF
>.|TRBV19|.|TRBJ1-2
TGTGCCAGTAGTCCTCAGGGGAAGAAAGAAGGCTACACCTTC
CASSPQGKKEGYTF
>TRBD2|TRBV3-1/TRBV3-2|.|TRBJ2-1
TGTGCCAGCAGCCAAGATCTTGTGACTAGCGGGAGCCCCTACAATGAGCAGTTCTTC
CASSQDLVTSGSPYNEQFF
>TRBD2|TRBV27|.|TRBJ2-1
TGTGCCAGCAGCCACTGGGACGGGAGGGAGTATGAGCAGTTCTTC
CASSHWDGREYEQFF
>.|TRBV6-5|.|TRBJ2-2
TGTGCCAGCAGTTACTTGGAAAGGTTGAGGACCGGGGAGCTGTTTTTT
CASSYLERLRTGELFF
>TRBD1|TRBV27|.|TRBJ2-7
TGTGCCAGCAGTTTATCGGGGACAGGGGCCTACGAGCAGTACTTC
CASSLSGTGAYEQYF
>TRBD2|TRBV3-1/TRBV3-2|.|TRBJ2-7
TGTGCCAGCAGCCGCCACACTAGCGGGAGGGGATACGAGCAGTACTTC
CASSRHTSGRGYEQYF
>.|TRBV29-1|.|TRBJ2-5
TGCAGCGTTGGCACCCGCCACACAGAGACCCAGTACTTC
CSVGTRHTETQYF
>.|TRBV28|.|TRBJ1-3
TGTGCCAGCAGTGCCTCCACTACAGGGAGCGGAAACACCATATATTTT
CASSASTTGSGNTIYF
>.|TRBV11-2|.|TRBJ2-1
TGTGCCAGCACCCTAAGCGGGTGGAATGAGCAGTTCTTC
CASTLSGWNEQFF
>.|TRBV10-2|few|TRBJ1-2
TGCGCCAGCAGTGAGAACCCGACTCAGGGTAACGGCTACACCTTC
CASSENPTQGNGYTF
>.|TRBV5-3|few|TRBJ1-2
TGTGCCAGAAGCACATTCAGGGAATTACAGGGCTACACCTTC
CARSTFRELQGYTF
>.|TRBV28|few|TRBJ1-1
TGTGCCAGCAGTTCCATGACAGGAGAAAAAGCTTTCTTT
CASSSMTGEKAFF
>.|TRBV9|.|TRBJ1-1
TGTGCCAGCAGCGTTTCCGGGATGAACACTGAAGCTTTCTTT
CASSVSGMNTEAFF
>TRBD1|TRBV7-2|.|TRBJ2-7
TGTGCCAGCAGCTCCGGGACAGGGTCCTACGAGCAGTACTTC
CASSSGTGSYEQYF
>TRBD2|TRBV3-1/TRBV3-2|.|TRBJ2-5
TGTGCCAGCAGCCAAGAGGCGCTAGCGGGGGGGTCGGCTCAAGAGACCCAGTACTTC
CASSQEALAGGSAQETQYF
>TRBD1|TRBV18|once|TRBJ2-7
TGTGCCAGCTCACCACTCGACAGGGGCGAGCAGTACTTC
CASSPLDRGEQYF
>.|TRBV18|once|TRBJ1-1
TGTGCCAGCTCTCCGATCGGCCCGGCGGGGAACACTGAAGCTTTCTTT
CASSPIGPAGNTEAFF
>TRBD2|TRBV27|.|TRBJ2-7
TGTGCCAGCAGTCCGAGTAGCGGGAGGAGGGAGCAGTACTTC
CASSPSSGRREQYF
>TRBD1|TRBV5-6|.|TRBJ1-5
TGTGCCAGCAGCTTTGGGACAGGGGCTCGGCAGCCCCAGCATTTT
CASSFGTGARQPQHF
>.|TRBV5-8|.|TRBJ1-1
TGTGCCAGCAGCTTGGTTACAGGGGAAGCTTTCTTT
CASSLVTGEAFF
>.|TRBV5-1|.|TRBJ2-1
TGCGCCAGCAGCCCCGGGACTCCGACGAATGAGCAGTTCTTC
CASSPGTPTNEQFF
>TRBD2|TRBV27|.|TRBJ2-1
TGTGCCAGCAGTTTATTCCGGGGGACGGGACTAGCGGGAGGGTCTGAGCAGTTCTTC
CASSLFRGTGLAGGSEQFF